This TCR beta chain is from a study of blood T cell repertoires in COVID-19. Study-level information: Both acute and convalescent COVID-19 samples were obtained from the United States, Italy and Spain.

As originally analysed: From reference gene primer amplification, estimates of nucleated cell counts were derived. Sequenced by immunoSEQ multiplex PCR; TCRdb stores in-frame clones only, minus some. V and J calls and clone size follow that table, whereas D and trimming were derived from the DNA. The sample has over 70,000 clones; approximately 89% are singletons. CDR1 LNHDA and CDR2 SQIVND come from the germline V gene (reference sequence). V trimming: 8 bases; J trimming: 7 bases; junction bases outside the gene matches: 9. This CDR3 has 14 residues. This clone has only one observation. The sample consisted of peripheral blood. The chain uses TRBV19 and TRBJ1-5; 9 nucleotides line up with TRBD1. The clonotype originates from a man aged 50 or older with COVID-19, enrolled during active disease. CDR3 bases: TGTGCCAGTTCCAGAAGACAGGGGGGACAGCCCCAGCATTTT. It codes for CASSRRQGGQPQHF.